Detailed here is one TCR beta chain. This sample was taken from a study of blood T cell repertoires in COVID-19. Germline CDR1 is SGHTA and CDR2 is FQGNSA. Germline trimming cut 0 bases from V and 3 bases from J; bases unmatched to any gene: 4. This CDR3 region has 15 residues. Everyone who took part was 18 to 89 years old, and they came from 24 US areas. Cohort 3 recovered donors had two negative PCRs, clearance, or symptom resolution. Assay: immunoSEQ multiplex PCR; the TCRdb copy retains only in-frame clones and omits some. This table holds fewer than 400,000 clones, roughly 90% found once. The sample comprised PBMCs or T cells enriched from blood (not recorded which). The sequence came from a man between 60 and 75 years old who had recovered from COVID-19. This rearrangement joins TRBV7-2 to TRBJ2-7; 8 positions match TRBD2. The CDR3 reads CASSLAAGVGYEQYF. CDR3 sequence (DNA): TGTGCCAGCAGCTTAGCAGCGGGAGTGGGCTACGAGCAGTACTTC.